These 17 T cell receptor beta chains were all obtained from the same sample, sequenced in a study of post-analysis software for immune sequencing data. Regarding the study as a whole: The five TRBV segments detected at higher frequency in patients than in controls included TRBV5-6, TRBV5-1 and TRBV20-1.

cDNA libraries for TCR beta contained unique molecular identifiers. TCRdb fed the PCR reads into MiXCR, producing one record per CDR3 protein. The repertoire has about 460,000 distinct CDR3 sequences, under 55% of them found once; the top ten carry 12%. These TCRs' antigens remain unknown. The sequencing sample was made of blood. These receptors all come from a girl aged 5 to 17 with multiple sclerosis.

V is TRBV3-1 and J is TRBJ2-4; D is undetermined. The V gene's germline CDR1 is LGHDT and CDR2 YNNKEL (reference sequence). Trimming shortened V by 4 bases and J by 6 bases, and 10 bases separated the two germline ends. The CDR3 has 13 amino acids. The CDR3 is CASSLDAVNIQYF. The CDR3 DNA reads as TGTGCCAGCAGCCTTGACGCTGTAAACATTCAGTACTTC.

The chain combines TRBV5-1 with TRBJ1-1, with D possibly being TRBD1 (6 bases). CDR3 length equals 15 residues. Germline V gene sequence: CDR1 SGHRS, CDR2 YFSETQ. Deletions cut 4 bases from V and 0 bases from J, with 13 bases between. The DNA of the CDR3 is TGCGCCAGCAGCCCTTGGACAGAGATGAACACTGAAGCTTTCTTT. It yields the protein CASSPWTEMNTEAFF.

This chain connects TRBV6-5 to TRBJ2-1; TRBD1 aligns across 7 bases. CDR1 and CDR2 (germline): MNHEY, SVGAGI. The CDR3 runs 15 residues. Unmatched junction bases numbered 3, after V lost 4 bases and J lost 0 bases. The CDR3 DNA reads TGTGCCAGCAGTTCGACAGGGTACTCCTACAATGAGCAGTTCTTC. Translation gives CASSSTGYSYNEQFF.

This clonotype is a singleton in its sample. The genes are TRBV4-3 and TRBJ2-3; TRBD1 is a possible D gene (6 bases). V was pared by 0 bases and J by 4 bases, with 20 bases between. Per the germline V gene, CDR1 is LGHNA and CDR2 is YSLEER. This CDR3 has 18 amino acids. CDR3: CASSQDSDRPGVADTQYF. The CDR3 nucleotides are TGCGCCAGCAGCCAAGACTCCGACAGGCCCGGGGTCGCAGATACGCAGTATTTT.

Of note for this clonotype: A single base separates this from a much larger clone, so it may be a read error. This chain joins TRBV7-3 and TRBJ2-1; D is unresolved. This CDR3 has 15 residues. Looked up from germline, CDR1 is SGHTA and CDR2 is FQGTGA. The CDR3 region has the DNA TGTGCCAGCAGCTTAGCCCCGAGCTCCTACGATGAGCAGTTCTTC. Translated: CASSLAPSSYDEQFF.

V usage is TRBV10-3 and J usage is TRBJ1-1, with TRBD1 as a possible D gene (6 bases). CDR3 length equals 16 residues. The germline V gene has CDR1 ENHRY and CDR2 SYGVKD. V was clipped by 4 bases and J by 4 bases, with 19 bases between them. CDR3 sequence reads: CAISVVEKDRGTEAFF. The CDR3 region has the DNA TGTGCCATCAGTGTTGTAGAAAAGGACAGAGGCACTGAAGCTTTCTTT.

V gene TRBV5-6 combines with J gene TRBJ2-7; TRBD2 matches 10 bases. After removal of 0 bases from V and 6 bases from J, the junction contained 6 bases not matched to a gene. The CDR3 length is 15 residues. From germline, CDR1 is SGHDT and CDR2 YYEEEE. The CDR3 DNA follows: TGTGCCAGCAGCTTGGCAGCGGGAGGGCCTTTCGAGCAGTACTTC. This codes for CASSLAAGGPFEQYF.

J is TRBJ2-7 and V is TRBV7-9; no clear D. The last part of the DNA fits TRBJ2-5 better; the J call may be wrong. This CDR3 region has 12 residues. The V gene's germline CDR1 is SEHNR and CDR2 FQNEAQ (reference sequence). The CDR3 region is CASSSSTETQYF. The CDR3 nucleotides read TGTGCCAGCAGCTCGTCCACGGAGACCCAGTACTTC.

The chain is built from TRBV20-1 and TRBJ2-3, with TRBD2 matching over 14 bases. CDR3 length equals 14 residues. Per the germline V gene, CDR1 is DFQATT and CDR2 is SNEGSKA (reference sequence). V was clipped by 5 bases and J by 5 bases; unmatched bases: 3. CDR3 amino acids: CSARTSGRRDTQYF. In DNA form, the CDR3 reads TGCAGTGCTCGGACTAGCGGGAGGCGAGATACGCAGTATTTT.

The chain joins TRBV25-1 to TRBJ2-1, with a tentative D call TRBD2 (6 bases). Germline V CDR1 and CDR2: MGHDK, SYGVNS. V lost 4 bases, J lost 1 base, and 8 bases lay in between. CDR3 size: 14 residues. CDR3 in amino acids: CASSGRGSYNEQFF. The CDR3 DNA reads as TGTGCCAGCAGTGGGCGGGGATCCTACAATGAGCAGTTCTTC. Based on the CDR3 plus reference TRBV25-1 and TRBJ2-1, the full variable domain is EADIYQTPRYLVIGTGKKITLECSQTMGHDKMYWYQQDPGMELHLIHYSYGVNSTEKGDLSSESTVSRIRTEHFPLTLESARPSHTSQYLCASSGRGSYNEQFFGPGTRLTVL.

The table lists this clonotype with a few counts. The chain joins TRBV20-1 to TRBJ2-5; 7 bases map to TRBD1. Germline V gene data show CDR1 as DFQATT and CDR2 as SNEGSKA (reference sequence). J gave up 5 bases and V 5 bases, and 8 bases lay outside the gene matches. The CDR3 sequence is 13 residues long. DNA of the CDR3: TGCAGTGCTCAAACGACAGGGACGGAGACCCAGTACTTC. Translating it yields CSAQTTGTETQYF.

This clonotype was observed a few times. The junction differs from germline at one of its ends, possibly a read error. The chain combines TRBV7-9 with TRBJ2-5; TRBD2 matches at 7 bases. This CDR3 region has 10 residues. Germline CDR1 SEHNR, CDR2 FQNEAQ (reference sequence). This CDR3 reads CAGAKETQYF. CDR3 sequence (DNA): TGCGCGGGAGCTAAGGAGACCCAGTACTTC.

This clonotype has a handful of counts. CDR3 region: CSARFTSMAGQETQYF. The CDR3 DNA reads as TGCAGTGCTAGATTCACCTCTATGGCAGGCCAAGAGACCCAGTACTTC. The V call is TRBV20-1, the J call TRBJ2-5, with D unresolved. Germline V CDR1 and CDR2: DFQATT, SNEGSKA (reference sequence). V was clipped by 2 bases and J by 1 base, with 17 bases between them. CDR3 size: 16 residues.

The CDR3, as DNA: TGTGCCAGCAGCCTCGAATGTGTGACCCAGTACTTC. It is translated as CASSLECVTQYF. The V call is TRBV6-7, the J call TRBJ2-5; D ambiguous. TRBV6-7 is sorted into the ORF group, with uncertain function. There are 12 residues in the CDR3. V was shortened by 6 bases and J by 7 bases, with 12 bases between the two germline ends.

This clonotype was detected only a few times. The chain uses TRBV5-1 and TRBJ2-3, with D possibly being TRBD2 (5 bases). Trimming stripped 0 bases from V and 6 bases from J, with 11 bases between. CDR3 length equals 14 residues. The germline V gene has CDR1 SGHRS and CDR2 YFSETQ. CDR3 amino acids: CASSLETGKDTQYF. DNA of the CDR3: TGCGCCAGCAGCTTGGAGACCGGGAAGGATACGCAGTATTTT.

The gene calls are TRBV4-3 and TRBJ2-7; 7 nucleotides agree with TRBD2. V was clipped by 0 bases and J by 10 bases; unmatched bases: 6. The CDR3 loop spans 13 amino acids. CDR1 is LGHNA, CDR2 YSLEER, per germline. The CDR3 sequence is CASSQDREGPQYF. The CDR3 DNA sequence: TGCGCCAGCAGCCAAGATAGGGAGGGGCCCCAGTACTTC.

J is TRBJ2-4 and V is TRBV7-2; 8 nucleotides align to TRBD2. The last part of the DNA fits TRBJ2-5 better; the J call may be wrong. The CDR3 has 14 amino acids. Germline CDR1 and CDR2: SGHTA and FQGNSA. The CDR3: CASSFPGGRETQYF. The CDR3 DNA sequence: TGTGCCAGCAGCTTCCCGGGAGGGCGAGAGACCCAGTACTTC.